Described below is a single T cell receptor (beta chain) sequence and its context. This sample was taken from a study of cytomegalovirus exposure and HLA in healthy donors. V was pared by 6 bases and J by 4 bases, with 16 bases between. The length of the CDR3 is 14 residues. CDR1 and CDR2 from the germline V gene are KGHSH and LQKENI. PCR involved 60 Vbeta and 13 Jbeta primers. The repertoire was sequenced with immunoSEQ multiplex PCR; TCRdb's copy has only in-frame clones and lacks some. The sample lists under 200,000 clones; approximately 73% were seen once. This TCR derives from a man in his fifties in good health and CMV-seronegative. The genes are TRBV18 and TRBJ2-7, with unresolved D. Sequences were obtained from PBMCs. For the CDR3, the DNA is TGTGCCAGCTCCCCCTCGGTGTACGCATACGAGCAGTACTTC. Its protein product is CASSPSVYAYEQYF.